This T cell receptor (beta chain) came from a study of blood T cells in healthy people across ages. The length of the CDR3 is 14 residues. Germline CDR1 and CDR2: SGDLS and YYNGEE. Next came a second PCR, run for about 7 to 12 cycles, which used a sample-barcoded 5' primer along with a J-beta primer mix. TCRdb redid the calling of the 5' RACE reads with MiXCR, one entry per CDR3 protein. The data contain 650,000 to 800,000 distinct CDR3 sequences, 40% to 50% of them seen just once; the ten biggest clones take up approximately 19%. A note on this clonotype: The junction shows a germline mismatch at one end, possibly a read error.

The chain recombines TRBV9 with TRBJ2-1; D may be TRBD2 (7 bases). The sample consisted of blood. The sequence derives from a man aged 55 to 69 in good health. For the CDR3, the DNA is TGTGCCAGCAGCGCAGGGCGGGGGCATAATGGGCAGTTCTTC. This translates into CASSAGRGHNGQFF.